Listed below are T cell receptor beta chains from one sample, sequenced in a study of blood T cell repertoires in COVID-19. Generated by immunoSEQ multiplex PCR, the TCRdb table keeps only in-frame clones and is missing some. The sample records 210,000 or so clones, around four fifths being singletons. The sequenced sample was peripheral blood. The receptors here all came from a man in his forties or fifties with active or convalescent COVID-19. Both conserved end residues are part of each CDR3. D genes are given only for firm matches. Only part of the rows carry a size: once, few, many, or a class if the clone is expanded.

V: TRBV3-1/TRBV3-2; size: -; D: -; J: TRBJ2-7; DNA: TGTGCCAGCAGCCCCAGCGTGGCAGGGGTGGGGGAGCAGTACTTC; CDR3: CASSPSVAGVGEQYF
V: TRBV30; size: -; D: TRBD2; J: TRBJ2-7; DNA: TGTGCCTGGAGTGTACTTCTAGCGGGAGAAGGCGAGCAGTACTTC; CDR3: CAWSVLLAGEGEQYF
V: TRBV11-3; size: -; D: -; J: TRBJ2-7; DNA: TGTGCCAGCAGCCATTCGGGAGCCGACTCCTACGAGCAGTACTTC; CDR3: CASSHSGADSYEQYF
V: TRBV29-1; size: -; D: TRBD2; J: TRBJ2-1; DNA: TGCAGCGTTGAAGATCGGTCTAGCGGGAGCTTCGGTGAGCAGTTCTTC; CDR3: CSVEDRSSGSFGEQFF
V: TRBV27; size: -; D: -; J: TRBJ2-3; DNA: TGTGCCAGCAGTTTAACGCATCGGGAGCTTAGCACAGATACGCAGTATTTT; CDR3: CASSLTHRELSTDTQYF
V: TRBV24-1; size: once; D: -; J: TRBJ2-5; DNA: TGTGCCACCAGTGACCCTTTAGAGACCCAGTACTTC; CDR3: CATSDPLETQYF
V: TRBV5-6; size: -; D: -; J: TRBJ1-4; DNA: TGTGCCAGCAGCTTGGGGCAGGGAGGCGAAAAACTGTTTTTT; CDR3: CASSLGQGGEKLFF
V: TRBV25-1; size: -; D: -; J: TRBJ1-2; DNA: TGTGCCAGCAGTGAGCGGGACTCGCGTAGCTCTGGCTACACCTTC; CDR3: CASSERDSRSSGYTF
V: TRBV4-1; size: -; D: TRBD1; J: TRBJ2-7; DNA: TGCGCCAGCAGCCCGGGACAGGGAGAATACGAGCAGTACTTC; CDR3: CASSPGQGEYEQYF
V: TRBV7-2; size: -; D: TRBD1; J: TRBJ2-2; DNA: TGTGCCAGCAGCTTATCCTTAACAGGGGGCGGCGGGGAGCTGTTTTTT; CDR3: CASSLSLTGGGGELFF
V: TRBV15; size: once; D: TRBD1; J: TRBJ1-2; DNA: TGTGCCACCAGCTCAGGACAGGGGCGCGGCTATGGCTACACCTTC; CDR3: CATSSGQGRGYGYTF